This entry describes one T cell receptor beta chain. Its antigen is still unknown. Profiling relied on immunoSEQ multiplex PCR, and the TCRdb table lists in-frame clones only, not all of them. The profile covers about 870,000 clones, with about 91% appearing a single time and 20% to 30% taken by the ten largest. Cells designated naive CD8 were CD45RO-negative and were positively selected for CCR7, with terminally differentiated effector memory CD45RA+ cells excluded. The data are from a study of shared clonotypes between healthy human individuals. For the study at large: Researchers drew samples from a couple of women and a few men aged 18 to 49. Overall study findings and caveats: Across subsets, estimated richness was generally greater for naive than for memory populations. The rarefaction results pointed to incomplete sorted-subset sequencing despite large depth. Shared clonotypes across all four donors exceeded non-shared ones in generation probability.

Looked up from germline, CDR1 is SGHRS and CDR2 is YFSETQ. The CDR3 is 18 amino acids. The trim removed 5 bases at V and 4 bases at J, leaving 14 bases unmatched. The sequencing input was naive CD8+ T cells sorted from blood. This clonotype originated in a man younger than 40 in good health. The rearrangement links TRBV5-1 to TRBJ2-2; the match to TRBD2 covers 10 bases. The CDR3 nucleotides are TGCGCCAGCAGTCCCTGGGGGCTAGCGGGAGAGGGCACCGGGGAGCTGTTTTTT. Translation gives CASSPWGLAGEGTGELFF.